A single sample gave rise to the 31 T cell receptor beta chains below, sequenced in a study of blood T cell repertoires in COVID-19. The method was immunoSEQ multiplex PCR; TCRdb's version includes in-frame clones alone and lacks a portion of them. The data contain 230,000 or so clones, roughly 84% of them singletons. The sequenced material came from peripheral blood. These TCRs come from a man aged 40-49 years with active or convalescent COVID-19.

The rearrangement joins TRBV25-1 to TRBJ2-1; TRBD2 might be the D (6 bases). Germline V CDR1 and CDR2: MGHDK, SYGVNS. V was shortened by 7 bases and J by 6 bases, with 22 bases between the two germline ends. The CDR3 consists of 16 residues. CDR3 in amino acids: CASISRDSLSSNEQFF. Written as DNA, the CDR3 is TGTGCCAGCATCTCCCGGGACTCACTAAGTAGCAATGAGCAGTTCTTC.

This chain joins TRBV3-1 (or the pseudogene TRBV3-2) and TRBJ1-2; a weak D match, TRBD1 (6 bases). Trimming took 7 bases from V and 3 from J, leaving 15 bases between them. Germline values: CDR1 LGHDT, CDR2 YNNKEL (reference sequence). This CDR3 region has 14 residues. CDR3 sequence: CASTYWAGDYGYTF. The CDR3 DNA follows: TGTGCCAGCACCTACTGGGCAGGGGACTATGGCTACACCTTC.

This chain uses TRBV7-3 with TRBJ1-3; D uncertain. The CDR3 is 13 amino acids. Germline V lookup: CDR1 SGHTA, CDR2 FQGTGA. The germline V and J ends were trimmed by 5 bases and 0 bases, with 5 bases remaining between them. Here the CDR3 DNA reads TGTGCCAGCAGCCGGGGCTCTGGAAACACCATATATTTT. Protein sequence: CASSRGSGNTIYF. The full variable domain, with the rest looked up from reference TRBV7-3 and TRBJ1-3, is GAGVSQTPSNKVTEKGKYVELRCDPISGHTALYWYRQSLGQGPEFLIYFQGTGAADDSGLPNDRFFAVRPEGSVSTLKIQRTERGDSAVYLCASSRGSGNTIYFGEGSWLTVV.

The chain links TRBV5-4 to TRBJ1-6, with D uncertain. This CDR3 has 12 residues. Looked up from germline, CDR1 is SGHNT and CDR2 is YYREEE (reference sequence). The V end lost 0 bases, the J end lost 13 bases, and 8 bases lay between the germline ends. This chain's CDR3 is CASSLDTNPLHF. CDR3 bases: TGTGCCAGCAGCTTGGACACGAACCCCCTCCACTTT.

The V gene is TRBV10-3, the J gene TRBJ2-2; 9 bases match TRBD2. Germline-derived CDR1 and CDR2 are ENHRY and SYGVKD. This CDR3 has 17 amino acids. After removal of 2 bases from V and 7 bases from J, the junction contained 11 bases not matched to a gene. The CDR3 is CAISEPPGLALSGELFF. The CDR3 coding sequence is TGTGCCATCAGTGAGCCGCCGGGACTAGCCTTGAGCGGGGAGCTGTTTTTT.

The CDR3, as DNA: TGTGCCAGCAGTTCAGATCGGGACAATGAGCAGTTCTTC. It is translated as CASSSDRDNEQFF. The chain carries TRBV27 and TRBJ2-1; no firm D call. The CDR3 consists of 13 residues. The germline V gene has CDR1 MNHEY and CDR2 SMNVEV (reference sequence). With 4 bases removed from V and 5 bases from J, the gap between germline ends came to 9 bases.

The V call is TRBV3-1 (or the pseudogene TRBV3-2), the J call TRBJ2-3; TRBD2 agrees at 8 bases. The junction had 13 bases not matched to a gene; V was cut back by 5 bases and J by 6 bases. In germline, CDR1 is LGHDT, CDR2 YNNKEL (reference sequence). This CDR3 region has 16 residues. The CDR3 DNA follows: TGTGCCAGCAGCAGACGACGGGCGGGGGGAAGTGATACGCAGTATTTT. This gives the protein CASSRRRAGGSDTQYF.

About this clone itself: Other nucleotide sequences in the sample specify the same CDR3. The chain links TRBV6-5 to TRBJ2-2, with no clear D. Germline CDR1 is MNHEY and CDR2 is SVGAGI. Trimming pared 2 bases from V and 1 base from J, leaving 5 bases between. CDR3 length: 14 amino acids. The CDR3 DNA follows: TGTGCCAGCAGTTACCTTAGGAACACCGGGGAGCTGTTTTTT. This encodes CASSYLRNTGELFF.

The gene calls are TRBV18 and TRBJ1-2, with 7 bases identical to TRBD1. CDR3 length equals 13 residues. Trimming removed 6 bases from V and 4 bases from J; junction bases left unmatched: 5. Germline V lookup: CDR1 KGHSH, CDR2 LQKENI. CDR3 loop: CASSRGTVYGYTF. Written as DNA, the CDR3 is TGTGCCAGCTCTCGAGGGACAGTCTATGGCTACACCTTC.

The chain combines TRBV19 with TRBJ1-1; a possible D gene is TRBD1 (5 bases). Per the germline V gene, CDR1 is LNHDA and CDR2 is SQIVND (reference sequence). V was pared by 2 bases and J by 3 bases, with 16 bases between. The CDR3 runs 16 residues. CDR3 bases: TGTGCCAGTAGTATAAGCGAGGCCAGGGAGGACACTGAAGCTTTCTTT. Protein: CASSISEAREDTEAFF.

The rearrangement joins TRBV10-1 to TRBJ2-1; TRBD1 aligns across 11 bases. CDR3 size: 15 residues. Germline CDR1 WNHNN, CDR2 SYGVQD (reference sequence). The trim removed 1 base at V and 7 bases at J, leaving 3 bases unmatched. In DNA, the CDR3 is TGCGCCAGCAGTGAGTTTGGACAGGGGGCGAATGAGCAGTTCTTC. Protein sequence: CASSEFGQGANEQFF.

This chain uses TRBV29-1 with TRBJ1-1; D gene uncertain. CDR1 and CDR2 from the germline V gene are SQVTM and ANQGSEA. CDR3 length equals 12 residues. Between the trimmed V and J ends, which lost 4 bases and 0 bases, there was a span of 6 bases. CDR3 nucleotides: TGCAGCGTTGTTATAATGAACACTGAAGCTTTCTTT. Translation gives CSVVIMNTEAFF.

The rearrangement joins TRBV5-1 to TRBJ2-5, with TRBD2 identical over 8 bases. The CDR3 contains 15 residues. With 0 bases clipped from V and 1 base from J, the junction kept 2 bases outside the gene matches. Germline assignment: CDR1 SGHRS and CDR2 YFSETQ. The CDR3 DNA reads TGCGCCAGCAGCTTGGTTGGGACTAGCCAAGAGACCCAGTACTTC. Translation gives CASSLVGTSQETQYF.

J is TRBJ2-2 and V is TRBV3-1 (or the pseudogene TRBV3-2); possible D gene TRBD2, 5 bases. Trimming shortened V by 0 bases and J by 2 bases, and 10 bases separated the two germline ends. Germline CDR1 reads LGHDT; CDR2 reads YNNKEL (reference sequence). This CDR3 is built from 16 residues. The CDR3 here is CASSQDGLSNTGELFF. The DNA of the CDR3 is TGTGCCAGCAGCCAAGATGGACTTTCAAACACCGGGGAGCTGTTTTTT.

V gene TRBV24-1 combines with J gene TRBJ1-2, with D uncertain. The CDR3 contains 13 residues. Germline CDR1 is KGHDR and CDR2 is SFDVKD. Trimming removed 3 bases at V and 2 bases at J, with 6 bases between. The CDR3 reads CATSDGRNYGYTF. As DNA, the CDR3 is TGTGCCACCAGTGATGGCAGAAACTATGGCTACACCTTC.

The rearrangement joins TRBV3-1 (or the pseudogene TRBV3-2) to TRBJ1-1; 7 bases line up with TRBD1. CDR1 and CDR2 from the germline V gene are LGHDT and YNNKEL (reference sequence). This CDR3 comprises 14 residues. With V trimmed by 4 bases and J by 2 bases, 4 bases remained unmatched. The CDR3: CASSRGTANTEAFF. The DNA of the CDR3 is TGTGCCAGCAGCCGCGGGACAGCCAACACTGAAGCTTTCTTT.

The CDR3 loop reads CAWSVGGAGETQYF. CDR3 nucleotide sequence: TGTGCCTGGAGTGTAGGGGGGGCTGGGGAGACCCAGTACTTC. The chain couples TRBV30 to TRBJ2-5; D may be TRBD2 (7 bases). V lost 0 bases, J lost 5 bases, and 13 bases lay in between. This CDR3 spans 14 amino acids. Germline V CDR1 and CDR2: GTSNPN, SVGIG (reference sequence).

This chain uses TRBV2 with TRBJ1-2; the D gene is possibly TRBD1 (5 bases). Germline CDR1 SNHLY, CDR2 FYNNEI. V was trimmed by 4 bases and J by 1 base, leaving 10 bases between them. This CDR3 has 14 residues. The CDR3 protein is CASSAGHFNYGYTF. The CDR3 DNA is TGTGCCAGCAGTGCAGGACACTTTAACTATGGCTACACCTTC. The full variable domain, in which reference TRBV2 and TRBJ1-2 provide the parts outside the CDR3, is EPEVTQTPSHQVTQMGQEVILRCVPISNHLYFYWYRQILGQKVEFLVSFYNNEISEKSEIFDDQFSVERPDGSNFTLKIRSTKLEDSAMYFCASSAGHFNYGYTFGSGTRLTVV.

CDR3: CASSPRDSTLNTEAFF. The CDR3 DNA follows: TGTGCCAGCAGCCCTAGGGACAGCACATTAAACACTGAAGCTTTCTTT. The V and J genes are TRBV25-1 and TRBJ1-1, with TRBD1 identical over 7 bases. The CDR3 runs to 16 residues. Trimming took 6 bases from V and 2 from J; bases not matched to a gene: 12. The germline V gene has CDR1 MGHDK and CDR2 SYGVNS.

The chain has TRBV6-5 and TRBJ2-7, with a weak D call TRBD1 (6 bases). The CDR3 loop spans 14 amino acids. Trimming cost V 2 bases and J 7 bases, with 15 bases left between them. The V gene's germline CDR1 is MNHEY and CDR2 SVGAGI. The CDR3 loop reads CASSYGQYRGEQYF. The CDR3 DNA follows: TGTGCCAGCAGTTACGGACAGTACCGTGGGGAGCAGTACTTC.

The V gene is TRBV5-6, the J gene TRBJ1-6; no definite D call. The germline V gene has CDR1 SGHDT and CDR2 YYEEEE. Between the trimmed V and J ends, which lost 4 bases and 7 bases, there was a span of 18 bases. The CDR3 length is 16 residues. CDR3 bases: TGTGCCAGCAGCAGGAACTCTGCGGTTCGGAATTCACCCCTCCACTTT. As protein: CASSRNSAVRNSPLHF.

The chain carries TRBV3-1 (or the pseudogene TRBV3-2) and TRBJ2-3, with D perhaps matching TRBD2 (5 bases). This CDR3 contains 14 residues. V dropped 4 bases and J dropped 2 bases, with 10 bases sitting between them. Germline CDR1 and CDR2: LGHDT and YNNKEL (reference sequence). CDR3 bases: TGTGCCAGCAGCCGGCGCGGGTTCACAGATACGCAGTATTTT. This translates into CASSRRGFTDTQYF.

The chain couples TRBV19 to TRBJ2-5, with 7 positions matching TRBD1. The CDR3 is made up of 15 amino acids. The V gene end was trimmed by 4 bases and the J gene end by 4 bases; junction bases not matched to a gene: 9. Looked up from germline, CDR1 is LNHDA and CDR2 is SQIVND (reference sequence). CDR3 residues: CASSSRGGEVETQYF. DNA for the CDR3: TGTGCCAGTAGTAGCCGAGGGGGCGAAGTAGAGACCCAGTACTTC.

The rearrangement joins TRBV2 to TRBJ2-6; TRBD1 matches 7 bases. V dropped 7 bases and J dropped 1; count of bases not matched to a gene: 10. Germline lookup yields CDR1 SNHLY and CDR2 FYNNEI. This CDR3 contains 17 residues. Here the CDR3 reads CASTQDRKNSGANVLTF. DNA for the CDR3: TGTGCCAGCACTCAGGACAGGAAGAATTCTGGGGCCAACGTCCTGACTTTC.

This chain joins TRBV24-1 and TRBJ2-3, with 12 bases identical to TRBD2. The CDR3 sequence is 17 residues long. V lost 2 bases, J lost 2 bases, and 4 bases stayed unmatched. In germline, CDR1 is KGHDR, CDR2 SFDVKD. CDR3 region: CATSDSRLAGDTDTQYF. DNA of the CDR3: TGTGCCACCAGTGATTCTCGACTAGCGGGAGACACAGATACGCAGTATTTT.

The chain recombines TRBV7-3 with TRBJ1-1, with TRBD1 as a possible D gene (6 bases). Germline V gene lookup returns CDR1 SGHTA and CDR2 FQGTGA. V gave up 2 bases and J gave up 3 bases, with 7 bases separating them. The CDR3 totals 13 residues. Here the CDR3 DNA reads TGTGCCAGCAGCTTATACAGGGACACTGAAGCTTTCTTT. This gives the protein CASSLYRDTEAFF.

The chain has TRBV3-1 (or the pseudogene TRBV3-2) and TRBJ1-2; D possibly corresponds to TRBD1 (6 bases). Trimming removed 4 bases at V and 6 bases at J, with 15 bases between. CDR1 and CDR2 (germline): LGHDT, YNNKEL (reference sequence). This CDR3 has 14 residues. The CDR3: CASSLGRGENGYTF. The CDR3 coding sequence is TGTGCCAGCAGCCTAGGCAGGGGCGAAAATGGCTACACCTTC.

Here the CDR3 DNA reads TGTGCCAGCAGCTGGGGACTAGCGGGGGTTGAAGAGACCCAGTACTTC. Translating it yields CASSWGLAGVEETQYF. This chain uses TRBV11-1 with TRBJ2-5; 14 nucleotides match TRBD2. Germline V lookup: CDR1 SGHAT, CDR2 FQDESV (reference sequence). V lost 4 bases and J lost 3; bases outside the gene matches: 4. The CDR3 totals 16 residues.

The rearrangement joins TRBV27 to TRBJ1-4; D is possibly TRBD1 (6 bases). The CDR3 totals 17 residues. V shed 9 bases and J shed 0 bases, with 20 bases lying between them. Per germline, CDR1 MNHEY and CDR2 SMNVEV (reference sequence). CDR3 sequence reads: CASYPGQPISTNEKLFF. In DNA, the CDR3 is TGTGCCAGTTATCCGGGACAACCGATTTCAACTAATGAAAAACTGTTTTTT.

The chain carries TRBV6-5 and TRBJ1-6; 7 nucleotides agree with TRBD1. Germline V gene lookup returns CDR1 MNHEY and CDR2 SVGAGI. The ends lost 5 bases at V and 10 bases at J; junction bases unmatched: 5. The CDR3 totals 13 residues. CDR3 sequence (DNA): TGTGCCAGCAGTCGGACAGGCGGATCACCCCTCCACTTT. Residues: CASSRTGGSPLHF.

V usage is TRBV11-2 and J usage is TRBJ2-2, with D possibly matching TRBD1 (5 bases). Deletions cut 1 base from V and 4 bases from J, with 7 bases between. Germline CDR1 and CDR2: SGHAT and FQNNGV. This CDR3 spans 14 amino acids. CDR3 in DNA: TGTGCCAGCAGCTTAGTGGGGCGCACCGGGGAGCTGTTTTTT. The encoded protein is CASSLVGRTGELFF.